The clone carrying this T cell receptor (beta chain) was seen a few times. This entry belongs to a study of blood T cell repertoires in COVID-19. The overall study: The United States, Italy and Spain supplied acute and convalescent COVID-19 samples. The cDNA or gDNA used as material had been derived from T cells, B-cell-depleted T cells, or PBMCs.

CDR1 and CDR2 (germline): SNHLY, FYNNEI. The CDR3 loop spans 14 amino acids. The V end was cut by 8 bases, the J end by 0 bases, with 11 bases between. How the authors handled the data: Amplification of reference gene primers was used by the study to estimate nucleated cell counts. Only in-frame clones appear in the TCRdb table, and some are missing; sequencing was by immunoSEQ multiplex PCR. V, J and clone size derive from that table, while D and trimming were established from the DNA sequence. The table records about 100,000 clones, approximately 88% of them present only once. V usage is TRBV2 and J usage is TRBJ1-5, with D perhaps TRBD1 (6 bases). This TCR derives from a woman in her sixties with acute or convalescent COVID-19. Sequences were obtained from peripheral blood. Here the CDR3 reads CASRRGNSNQPQHF. CDR3 sequence (DNA): TGTGCCAGCCGTAGGGGGAATAGCAATCAGCCCCAGCATTTT.